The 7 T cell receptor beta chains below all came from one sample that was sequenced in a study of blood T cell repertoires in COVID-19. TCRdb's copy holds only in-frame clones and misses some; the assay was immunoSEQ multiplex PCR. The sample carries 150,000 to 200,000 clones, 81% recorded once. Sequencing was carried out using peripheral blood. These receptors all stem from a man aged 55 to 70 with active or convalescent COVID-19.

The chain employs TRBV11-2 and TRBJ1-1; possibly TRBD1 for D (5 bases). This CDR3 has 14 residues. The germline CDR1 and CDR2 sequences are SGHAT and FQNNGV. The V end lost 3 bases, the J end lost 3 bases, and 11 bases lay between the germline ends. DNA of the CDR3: TGTGCCAGCAGCTTTACGCAGGGTCACACTGAAGCTTTCTTT. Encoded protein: CASSFTQGHTEAFF.

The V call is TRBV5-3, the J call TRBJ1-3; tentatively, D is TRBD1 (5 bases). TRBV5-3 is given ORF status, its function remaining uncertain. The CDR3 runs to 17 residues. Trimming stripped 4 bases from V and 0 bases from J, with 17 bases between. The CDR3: CARSRDRQSRSGNTIYF. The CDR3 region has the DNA TGTGCCAGAAGCCGAGATAGACAGTCCCGCTCTGGAAACACCATATATTTT.

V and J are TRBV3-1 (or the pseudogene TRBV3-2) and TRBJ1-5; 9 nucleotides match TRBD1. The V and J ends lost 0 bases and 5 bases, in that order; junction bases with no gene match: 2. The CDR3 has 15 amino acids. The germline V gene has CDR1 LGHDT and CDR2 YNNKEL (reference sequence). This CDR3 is CASSQEGTGYQPQHF. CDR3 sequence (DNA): TGTGCCAGCAGCCAAGAGGGGACAGGGTATCAGCCCCAGCATTTT.

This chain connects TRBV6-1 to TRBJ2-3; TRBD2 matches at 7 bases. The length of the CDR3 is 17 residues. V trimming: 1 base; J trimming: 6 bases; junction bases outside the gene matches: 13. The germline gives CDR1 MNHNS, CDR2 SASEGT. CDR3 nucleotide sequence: TGTGCCAGCAGTGAAGGGGTTCTACGGGAGGTCTCGGATACGCAGTATTTT. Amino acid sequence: CASSEGVLREVSDTQYF.

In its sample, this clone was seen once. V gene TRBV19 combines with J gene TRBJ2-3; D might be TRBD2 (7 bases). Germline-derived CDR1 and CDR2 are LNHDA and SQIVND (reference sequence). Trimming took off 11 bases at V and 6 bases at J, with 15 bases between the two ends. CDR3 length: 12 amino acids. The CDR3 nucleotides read TGTGCCTCCGGGGGGCGAGGGGATACGCAGTATTTT. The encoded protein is CASGGRGDTQYF.

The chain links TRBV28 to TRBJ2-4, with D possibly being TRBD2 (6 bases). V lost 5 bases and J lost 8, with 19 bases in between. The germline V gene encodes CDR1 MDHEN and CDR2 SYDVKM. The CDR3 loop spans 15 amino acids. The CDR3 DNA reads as TGTGCCAGCAGTCCCGGGGGACGGGTTTCTCACATTCAGTACTTC. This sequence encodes CASSPGGRVSHIQYF. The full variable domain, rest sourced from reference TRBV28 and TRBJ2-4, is DVKVTQSSRYLVKRTGEKVFLECVQDMDHENMFWYRQDPGLGLRLIYFSYDVKMKEKGDIPEGYSVSREKKERFSLILESASTNQTSMYLCASSPGGRVSHIQYFGAGTRLSVL.

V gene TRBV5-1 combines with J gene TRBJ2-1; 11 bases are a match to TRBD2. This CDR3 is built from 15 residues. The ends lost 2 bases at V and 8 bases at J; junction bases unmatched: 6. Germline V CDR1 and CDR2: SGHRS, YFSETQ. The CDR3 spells CASSFATSGTDEQFF. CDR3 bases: TGCGCCAGCAGCTTCGCGACTAGCGGGACTGATGAGCAGTTCTTC.